The 14 T cell receptor beta chains below come from one sample, sequenced in a study of vaccination effects on CD4 cells after COVID-19. Profiling relied on immunoSEQ multiplex PCR, and the TCRdb table lists in-frame clones only, not all of them. This table holds more than 30,000 clones, about 80% found once. Their target antigens are unknown. Culturing for around 10 days preceded CD4+ T cell isolation. The material sequenced was CD4+ T cells from PBMCs cultured without peptide, taken before COVID-19 vaccination. The origin of the receptors is a human donor who received a COVID-19 vaccine.

The chain employs TRBV28 and TRBJ2-5, with D perhaps matching TRBD2 (6 bases). The germline V gene encodes CDR1 MDHEN and CDR2 SYDVKM. V was shortened by 11 bases and J by 6 bases, with 19 bases between the two germline ends. The CDR3 spans 13 residues. The CDR3 sequence: CACQEGGWKTQYF. The CDR3 DNA reads as TGTGCCTGCCAAGAGGGAGGTTGGAAGACCCAGTACTTC.

This clone occurred a few times. V gene TRBV9 combines with J gene TRBJ1-2; D ambiguous. V was pared by 4 bases and J by 2 bases, with 6 bases between. The V gene's germline CDR1 is SGDLS and CDR2 YYNGEE. The CDR3 has 12 residues. CDR3 in amino acids: CASSPHNYGYTF. CDR3 DNA: TGTGCCAGCAGCCCCCACAACTATGGCTACACCTTC.

The chain recombines TRBV5-6 with TRBJ2-7, with D unresolved. This CDR3 is 13 amino acids long. V was trimmed by 1 base and J by 2 bases, leaving 7 bases between them. Germline CDR1 reads SGHDT; CDR2 reads YYEEEE. CDR3 bases: TGTGCCAGCAGCTTGTACAGTCCCTACGAGCAGTACGTC. This encodes CASSLYSPYEQYV.

This chain links TRBV5-1 with TRBJ2-5, with D possibly being TRBD2 (6 bases). The germline CDR1 and CDR2 sequences are SGHRS and YFSETQ. Trimming stripped 3 bases from V and 0 bases from J, with 12 bases between. This CDR3 spans 15 amino acids. CDR3 coding DNA: TGCGCCAGCAGCTACACGGGACTTCACCAAGAGACCCAGTACTTC. Its translation is CASSYTGLHQETQYF.

V is TRBV5-6 and J is TRBJ1-2; D gene unclear. This CDR3 comprises 16 residues. In germline, CDR1 is SGHDT, CDR2 YYEEEE. V lost 2 bases and J lost 2, with 16 bases in between. The CDR3 bases are TGTGCCAGCAGCTTCGGGGAAGCCGGTCAAAACTATGGCTACACCTTC. Protein: CASSFGEAGQNYGYTF.

The V and J genes are TRBV29-1 and TRBJ2-3; no reliable D call. V lost 6 bases to trimming and J lost 0 bases, with 7 bases between them. Germline assignment: CDR1 SQVTM and CDR2 ANQGSEA. The CDR3 is made up of 12 amino acids. The DNA for the CDR3 is TGCAGCGTCGTCGCCAGCACAGATACGCAGTATTTT. This encodes CSVVASTDTQYF.

This chain connects TRBV3-1 (or the pseudogene TRBV3-2) to TRBJ2-1; 11 nucleotides line up with TRBD2. The CDR3 is made up of 15 amino acids. With V trimmed by 5 bases and J by 8 bases, 8 bases remained unmatched. Looked up from germline, CDR1 is LGHDT and CDR2 is YNNKEL (reference sequence). CDR3 protein: CASSIAGGRRDEQFF. The CDR3 DNA is TGTGCCAGCAGCATAGCGGGGGGGCGTCGCGATGAGCAGTTCTTC.

V and J are TRBV7-8 and TRBJ2-7; D unclear. The CDR3 length is 13 residues. The V gene lost 5 bases and the J gene lost 3 bases, with 11 bases spanning the gap. CDR1 and CDR2 from the germline V gene are SGHVS and FQNEAQ. The CDR3 bases are TGTGCCAGCAGCCTACGGGCCGTCTACGAGCAGTACGTC. Translating it yields CASSLRAVYEQYV.

The V call is TRBV29-1, the J call TRBJ1-1, with a weak D call TRBD1 (6 bases). There are 11 residues in the CDR3. Germline V gives CDR1 SQVTM, CDR2 ANQGSEA. The V end lost 8 bases, the J end lost 11 bases, and 18 bases lay between the germline ends. CDR3 sequence (DNA): TGCAGCTACGGCGAGGGGGGCCTCGCTTTCTTT. This encodes CSYGEGGLAFF.

The chain recombines TRBV27 with TRBJ1-6; TRBD1 is a possible D gene (5 bases). From germline, CDR1 is MNHEY and CDR2 SMNVEV (reference sequence). Trimming took 6 bases from V and 7 from J, leaving 16 bases between them. The CDR3 spans 15 residues. The CDR3: CASRLDTPANSPLHF. The CDR3 DNA reads TGTGCCAGCAGATTGGACACACCGGCAAATTCACCCCTCCACTTT.

This chain links TRBV30 with TRBJ2-5; 8 bases map to TRBD2. From germline, CDR1 is GTSNPN and CDR2 SVGIG (reference sequence). The CDR3 has 15 amino acids. V trimming: 0 bases; J trimming: 5 bases; junction bases outside the gene matches: 8. CDR3 loop: CAWSVGRGGAETQYF. CDR3 sequence (DNA): TGTGCCTGGAGTGTAGGTCGGGGGGGCGCCGAGACCCAGTACTTC.

This clone was counted a single time. This chain uses TRBV23-1 with TRBJ2-4; D unresolved. TRBV23-1 is designated an ORF whose function remains uncertain. CDR3 length: 15 residues. The V gene lost 1 base and the J gene lost 2 bases, with 9 bases spanning the gap. The CDR3 here is CASSQYRWTKNIQYF. CDR3 coding DNA: TGCGCCAGCAGTCAATACCGGTGGACCAAAAACATTCAGTACTTC.

The chain combines TRBV2 with TRBJ2-3; TRBD1 matches at 8 bases. J was trimmed by 0 bases and V by 3 bases; bases with no gene match: 5. The CDR3 is made up of 16 amino acids. CDR1 is SNHLY, CDR2 FYNNEI, per germline. CDR3 coding DNA: TGTGCCAGCAGTGATCAGTGGACAGGGAGCACAGATACGCAGTATTTT. Residues: CASSDQWTGSTDTQYF.

The V and J genes are TRBV2 and TRBJ1-2, with TRBD1 matching 10 bases. The CDR3 loop spans 15 amino acids. Per the germline V gene, CDR1 is SNHLY and CDR2 is FYNNEI. V lost 7 bases to trimming and J lost 4 bases; unmatched junction nucleotides: 9. The CDR3 sequence: CASKTGGAGIYGYTF. For the CDR3, the DNA is TGTGCCAGCAAGACAGGGGGCGCCGGGATCTATGGCTACACCTTC.